The present entry profiles one T cell receptor (beta chain) with its context. Its antigen remains unknown. The sample comes from a study of OX40 agonist ivuxolimab in advanced cancers. In the study overall: Of the participants, under 50% had some prior anti-PD-1, anti-PD-L1 or anti-CTLA-4 therapy, which was allowed. Partial responses were achieved by three patients, of whom one had hepatocellular carcinoma and two had cutaneous melanoma. Whole-study findings and limits: Some patients who did not respond also had low normalized T-cell clonal expansion.

V lost 1 base, J lost 2 bases, and 3 bases stayed unmatched. CDR3 length: 17 amino acids. Germline loops: CDR1 SGHNT, CDR2 YYREEE (reference sequence). Some clones are missing from TCRdb's copy, which holds only in-frame ones; the method was immunoSEQ multiplex PCR. The repertoire holds approximately 22,000 clones, with 80% to 90% as singletons. The chain carries TRBV5-4 and TRBJ2-3; the match to TRBD2 covers 14 bases. The source is an adult with an advanced solid tumor such as melanoma, head and neck, liver or kidney cancer. The starting material was CD4+ or CD8+ T cells sorted from blood, obtained in a trial of the OX40 agonist ivuxolimab. The chain's CDR3 is CASSLRLAGGPTDTQYF. CDR3 bases: TGTGCCAGCAGCTTGCGACTAGCGGGAGGGCCCACAGATACGCAGTATTTT. The variable domain in full, with the rest retrieved from reference TRBV5-4 and TRBJ2-3, is ETGVTQSPTHLIKTRGQQVTLRCSSQSGHNTVSWYQQALGQGPQFIFQYYREEENGRGNFPPRFSGLQFPNYSSELNVNALELDDSALYLCASSLRLAGGPTDTQYFGPGTRLTVL.